Listed here are 5 T cell receptor beta chains from one sample, sequenced in a study of OX40 agonist ivuxolimab in advanced cancers. Sequenced by immunoSEQ multiplex PCR; TCRdb stores in-frame clones only, minus some. The sample yields 70,000 or so clones, roughly 89% seen once. The sample here was CD4+ or CD8+ T cells sorted from blood, taken in a trial of the OX40 agonist ivuxolimab. These receptors were taken from an adult with an advanced solid tumor such as melanoma, head and neck, liver or kidney cancer.

Comment on this clone: An end of the junction differs from the germline gene, which may be a read error. The chain links TRBV5-6 to TRBJ2-1, with a weak D call TRBD2 (5 bases). The CDR3 length is 12 residues. CDR1 is SGHDT, CDR2 YYEEEE, per germline. CDR3 amino acids: CASSVRGNGQFF. In nucleotides, the CDR3 is TGTGCCAGCAGCGTCCGGGGAAATGGGCAGTTCTTC.

This clone was recorded only once. This chain links TRBV5-1 with TRBJ2-5; D gene ambiguous. V lost 5 bases and J lost 3, with 11 bases in between. Germline lookup yields CDR1 SGHRS and CDR2 YFSETQ. The CDR3 length is 13 residues. The CDR3 nucleotides are TGCGCCAGCAGACCAGCCCTCGAAGAGACCCAGTACTTC. Its protein is CASRPALEETQYF.

The rearrangement uses TRBV5-1 and TRBJ2-7; D possibly corresponds to TRBD1 (6 bases). The ends were cut back, 5 bases at V and 6 bases at J, with 12 bases in the middle. CDR1 is SGHRS and CDR2 is YFSETQ in the germline V gene. The CDR3 runs 12 residues. CDR3 sequence (DNA): TGCGCCAGCAGTTATACAGGGATCGAGCAGTACTTC. Protein sequence: CASSYTGIEQYF.

This chain connects TRBV5-4 to TRBJ2-3; D is possibly TRBD2 (6 bases). The CDR3 has 13 amino acids. V lost 4 bases and J lost 5, with 11 bases in between. Germline CDR1 is SGHNT and CDR2 is YYREEE (reference sequence). The CDR3 region is CASSDMRGDTQYF. The CDR3 nucleotides read TGTGCCAGCAGCGATATGCGGGGAGATACGCAGTATTTT.

This rearrangement joins TRBV27 to TRBJ1-1, with D unresolved. Trimming shortened V by 0 bases and J by 6 bases, and 11 bases separated the two germline ends. There are 14 residues in the CDR3. Germline CDR1 MNHEY, CDR2 SMNVEV (reference sequence). This chain's CDR3 is CASSLSLGRAEAFF. CDR3 nucleotides: TGTGCCAGCAGTTTATCACTGGGGAGGGCTGAAGCTTTCTTT.